This T cell receptor (beta chain) was recovered during a study of T cell changes during pregnancy in multiple sclerosis. Germline V CDR1 and CDR2: SGHAT, FQNNGV. The CDR3 loop spans 14 amino acids. Trimming removed 10 bases from V and 0 bases from J, with 15 bases in between. The assay was immunoSEQ multiplex PCR, and TCRdb's table has in-frame clones only and misses some. Here the sample spans around 34,000 clones, 85% to 90% being singletons. Sequenced here: CD8+ T cells from peripheral blood mononuclear cells, sampled after pregnancy. The J gene is TRBJ1-2, the V gene TRBV11-2; D remains unclear. The receptor comes from a female donor with multiple sclerosis, enrolled in a pregnancy study. DNA for the CDR3: TGTGCCATCGACAAAGCCAGAACTAACTATGGCTACACCTTC. It specifies CAIDKARTNYGYTF.